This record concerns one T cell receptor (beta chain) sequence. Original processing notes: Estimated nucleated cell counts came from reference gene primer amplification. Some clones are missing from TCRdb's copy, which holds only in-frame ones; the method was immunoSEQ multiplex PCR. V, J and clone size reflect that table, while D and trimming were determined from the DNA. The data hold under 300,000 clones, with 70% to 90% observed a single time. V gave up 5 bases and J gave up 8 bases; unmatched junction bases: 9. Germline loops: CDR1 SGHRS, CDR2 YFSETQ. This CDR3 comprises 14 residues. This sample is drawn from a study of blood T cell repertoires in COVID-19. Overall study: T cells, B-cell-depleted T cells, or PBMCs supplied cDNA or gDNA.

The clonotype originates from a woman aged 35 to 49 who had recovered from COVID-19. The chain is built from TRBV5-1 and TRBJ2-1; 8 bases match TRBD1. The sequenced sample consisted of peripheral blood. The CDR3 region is CASRLQGARDEQFF. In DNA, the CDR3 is TGCGCCAGCAGACTTCAGGGGGCGCGAGATGAGCAGTTCTTC.